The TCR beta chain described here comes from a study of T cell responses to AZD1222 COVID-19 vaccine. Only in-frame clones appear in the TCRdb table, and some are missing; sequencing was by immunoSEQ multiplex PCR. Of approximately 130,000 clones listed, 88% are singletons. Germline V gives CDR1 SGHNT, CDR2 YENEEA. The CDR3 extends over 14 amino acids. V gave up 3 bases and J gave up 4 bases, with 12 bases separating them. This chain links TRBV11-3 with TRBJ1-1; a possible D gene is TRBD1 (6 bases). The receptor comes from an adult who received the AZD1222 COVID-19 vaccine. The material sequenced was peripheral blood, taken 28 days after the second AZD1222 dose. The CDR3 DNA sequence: TGTGCCAGCAGCTTGGGGGGCCTGTCCACTGAAGCTTTCTTT. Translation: CASSLGGLSTEAFF.